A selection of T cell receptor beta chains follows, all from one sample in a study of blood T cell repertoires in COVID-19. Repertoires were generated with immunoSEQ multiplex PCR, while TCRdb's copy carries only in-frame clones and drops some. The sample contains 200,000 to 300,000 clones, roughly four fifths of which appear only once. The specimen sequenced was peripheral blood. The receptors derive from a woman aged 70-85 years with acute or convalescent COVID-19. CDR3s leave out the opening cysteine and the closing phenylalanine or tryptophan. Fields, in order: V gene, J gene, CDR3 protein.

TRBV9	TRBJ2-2	ASSVPGQGNTGELF
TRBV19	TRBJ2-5	ASSVTGAYETQY
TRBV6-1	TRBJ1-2	ASSEDPGGYGYT
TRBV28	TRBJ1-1	ASINSLSTEAF
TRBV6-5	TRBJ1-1	ASSYSGGGEAF
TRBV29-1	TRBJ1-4	SARDTANEKLF
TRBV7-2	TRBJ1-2	ASSSEGTGGLGYT
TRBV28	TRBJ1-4	ASSPPGVFSTNEKLF
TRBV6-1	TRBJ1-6	ASSEQGQGRSPLH
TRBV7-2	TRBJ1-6	ASSLGQINSPLH
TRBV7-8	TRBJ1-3	ASSLEGTGVTGSISGNTIY
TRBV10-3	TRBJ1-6	AISETGTPKGSPLH
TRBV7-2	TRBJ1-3	ASSLAEGNTIY
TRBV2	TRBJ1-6	ASSQGARGSPLH
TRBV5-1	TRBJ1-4	ASSIGQGTTNEKLF
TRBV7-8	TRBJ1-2	ASSSLRTGLDGYT
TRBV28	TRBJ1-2	ASSYTEDYGYT
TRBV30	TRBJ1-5	AWSPTGGQPQH
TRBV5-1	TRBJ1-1	ASSDPGGVAEAF
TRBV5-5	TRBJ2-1	ASSPSTGQSYNEQF
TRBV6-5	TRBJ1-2	ASSIGTGIDFR
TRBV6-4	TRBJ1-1	ASSATGSGTEAF
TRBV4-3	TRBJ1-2	ASSQLGAAYGYT
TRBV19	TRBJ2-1	ASSRGNGPSSYNEQF
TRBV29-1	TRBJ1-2	SVEPRANYGYT
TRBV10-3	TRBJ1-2	AISERYGYT
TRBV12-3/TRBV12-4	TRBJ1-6	ASSLQQESPLH
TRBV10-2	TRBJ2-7	ASSIDRGEQY